The 29 T cell receptor beta chains below come from one sample, sequenced in a study of blood T cell repertoires in COVID-19. Sequenced by immunoSEQ multiplex PCR; TCRdb stores in-frame clones only, minus some. The table records nearly 250,000 clones, around 80% of them present only once. Sequencing was performed on peripheral blood. Receptors originate from a woman aged 80 or older with acute or convalescent COVID-19.

The V gene is TRBV19, the J gene TRBJ2-2, with TRBD1 matching over 11 bases. This CDR3 is 15 amino acids long. Germline V CDR1 and CDR2: LNHDA, SQIVND (reference sequence). With 6 bases clipped from V and 1 base from J, the junction kept 1 base outside the gene matches. CDR3 coding DNA: TGTGCCAGTAGGGGACAGGGGGTGAACACCGGGGAGCTGTTTTTT. It yields the protein CASRGQGVNTGELFF.

The chain joins TRBV18 to TRBJ1-1; D might be TRBD1 (5 bases). The germline V gene has CDR1 KGHSH and CDR2 LQKENI. The CDR3 runs to 13 residues. The V and J ends lost 3 bases and 4 bases respectively, with 9 bases between them. CDR3 amino acids: CASSPEGLTEAFF. In nucleotides, the CDR3 is TGTGCCAGCTCACCGGAGGGGCTCACTGAAGCTTTCTTT.

The genes are TRBV18 and TRBJ2-1, with D perhaps TRBD2 (5 bases). This CDR3 contains 12 residues. V lost 2 bases, J lost 7 bases, and 6 bases lay in between. From germline, CDR1 is KGHSH and CDR2 LQKENI. DNA of the CDR3: TGTGCCAGCTCACCAAGGAGGAATGAGCAGTTCTTC. It is translated as CASSPRRNEQFF.

V is TRBV6-6 and J is TRBJ2-7; 10 bases fit TRBD2. This CDR3 is built from 16 residues. The junction had 2 bases not matched to a gene; V was cut back by 0 bases and J by 0 bases. CDR1 is MNHNY and CDR2 is SVGAGI in the germline V gene (reference sequence). DNA for the CDR3: TGTGCCAGCAGTTACTCCGGGACTAGCGACTCCTACGAGCAGTACTTC. As protein: CASSYSGTSDSYEQYF.

The chain recombines TRBV5-1 with TRBJ2-5; 15 nucleotides match TRBD2. CDR1 and CDR2 from the germline V gene are SGHRS and YFSETQ. V lost 1 base to trimming and J lost 0 bases; unmatched junction nucleotides: 7. The CDR3 loop spans 19 amino acids. CDR3 region: CASSLKAGLAGGHQETQYF. For the CDR3, the DNA is TGCGCCAGCAGCTTGAAAGCGGGACTAGCGGGGGGACACCAAGAGACCCAGTACTTC.

V usage is TRBV7-8 and J usage is TRBJ2-5, with TRBD1 as a possible D gene (6 bases). CDR1 and CDR2 (germline): SGHVS, FQNEAQ. The CDR3 consists of 16 residues. V lost 5 bases and J 5 bases, leaving 21 bases between the germline ends. CDR3 bases: TGTGCCAGCAGCCCCACGGTCCAGGGGATATGGGAGACCCAGTACTTC. The encoded protein is CASSPTVQGIWETQYF.

V usage is TRBV6-2 or TRBV6-3 and J usage is TRBJ2-1; D perhaps matches TRBD2 (5 bases). The CDR3 runs to 13 residues. V gave up 4 bases and J gave up 10 bases, with 14 bases separating them. Germline loops: CDR1 MNHEY, CDR2 SVGEGT. As DNA, the CDR3 is TGTGCCAGCAGTTTAGTTGTAGCGAGAGAGCAGTTCTTC. Its translation is CASSLVVAREQFF.

This rearrangement joins TRBV28 to TRBJ1-1, with 7 bases fitting TRBD1. This CDR3 region has 13 residues. Trimming removed 6 bases from V and 6 bases from J; junction bases left unmatched: 7. The germline gives CDR1 MDHEN, CDR2 SYDVKM. This CDR3 is CASRATGRSEAFF. CDR3 nucleotides: TGTGCCAGCAGAGCGACAGGGAGGTCTGAAGCTTTCTTT.

This chain connects TRBV12-3 or TRBV12-4 to TRBJ2-7, with D tentatively TRBD1 (5 bases). Trimming shortened V by 6 bases and J by 6 bases, and 12 bases separated the two germline ends. The CDR3 extends over 12 amino acids. The DNA for the CDR3 is TGTGCCAGCAGAGGGGTAGGCTTCGAGCAGTACTTC. Translated, it gives CASRGVGFEQYF.

This clone turned up a few times. The CDR3 protein is CASSPQGYSPLHF. The CDR3 coding sequence is TGTGCCAGCAGTCCCCAGGGGTATTCACCCCTCCACTTT. The chain carries TRBV28 and TRBJ1-6; tentatively, D is TRBD1 (6 bases). The CDR3 extends over 13 amino acids. From germline, CDR1 is MDHEN and CDR2 SYDVKM. Trimming left V 5 bases short and J 8 bases short, with 10 bases between.

The chain links TRBV6-5 to TRBJ2-5; 10 nucleotides match TRBD2. Trimming removed 7 bases from V and 5 bases from J; junction bases left unmatched: 4. The CDR3 spans 13 residues. Germline CDR1 reads MNHEY; CDR2 reads SVGAGI. CDR3: CASTVAGGETQYF. The CDR3 DNA reads TGTGCCAGCACCGTAGCGGGGGGTGAGACCCAGTACTTC.

This clone has just a few counts. Here the CDR3 reads CASSQQGNSNEKLFF. The DNA for the CDR3 is TGTGCCAGCAGCCAACAGGGTAACAGTAATGAAAAACTGTTTTTT. The chain has TRBV6-6 and TRBJ1-4; TRBD1 might be the D (6 bases). There are 15 residues in the CDR3. CDR1 and CDR2 from the germline V gene are MNHNY and SVGAGI (reference sequence). The ends were cut back, 6 bases at V and 4 bases at J, with 15 bases in the middle.

The sample holds one count of this clone. The rearrangement joins TRBV20-1 to TRBJ2-2; 7 bases fit TRBD2. CDR3 length equals 14 residues. The V gene end was trimmed by 3 bases and the J gene end by 4 bases; junction bases not matched to a gene: 5. CDR1 is DFQATT, CDR2 SNEGSKA, per germline (reference sequence). The CDR3 loop reads CSASSGPPTGELFF. Written as DNA, the CDR3 is TGCAGTGCTAGTAGCGGGCCACCCACCGGGGAGCTGTTTTTT.

The chain carries TRBV2 and TRBJ2-5, with TRBD2 matching 12 bases. Germline V gene sequence: CDR1 SNHLY, CDR2 FYNNEI. This CDR3 is built from 16 residues. V was clipped by 6 bases and J by 0 bases; unmatched bases: 5. The CDR3 loop reads CASRQRLAGDQETQYF. CDR3 coding DNA: TGTGCCAGCAGGCAAAGACTAGCGGGAGACCAAGAGACCCAGTACTTC.

The chain joins TRBV5-1 to TRBJ1-2; 8 nucleotides align to TRBD1. Germline V gene lookup returns CDR1 SGHRS and CDR2 YFSETQ. V lost 5 bases and J lost 4; bases outside the gene matches: 10. This CDR3 spans 15 amino acids. The CDR3 is CASRVDRGPVYGYTF. CDR3 bases: TGCGCCAGCAGAGTTGACAGGGGCCCGGTCTATGGCTACACCTTC.

The chain joins TRBV28 to TRBJ2-7; the D is unclear. Germline loops: CDR1 MDHEN, CDR2 SYDVKM. This CDR3 spans 11 amino acids. With 4 bases removed from V and 3 bases from J, the gap between germline ends came to 4 bases. The CDR3 loop reads CASSSYYEQYF. The DNA of the CDR3 is TGTGCCAGCAGTTCCTACTACGAGCAGTACTTC. Looking up the rest from reference TRBV28 and TRBJ2-7 gives the full variable domain: DVKVTQSSRYLVKRTGEKVFLECVQDMDHENMFWYRQDPGLGLRLIYFSYDVKMKEKGDIPEGYSVSREKKERFSLILESASTNQTSMYLCASSSYYEQYFGPGTRLTVT.

CDR3 sequence reads: CASSQLSSRDTQYF. The CDR3 coding sequence is TGCGCCAGCAGCCAACTTAGTTCTCGGGATACGCAGTATTTT. The chain combines TRBV4-1 with TRBJ2-3; D gene uncertain. Germline CDR1 and CDR2: MGHRA and YSYEKL. CDR3 length: 14 residues. Trimming took off 2 bases at V and 6 bases at J, with 12 bases between the two ends.

J is TRBJ1-2 and V is TRBV2; D unresolved. Germline V lookup: CDR1 SNHLY, CDR2 FYNNEI. V lost 6 bases, J lost 4 bases, and 12 bases lay in between. This CDR3 region has 13 residues. The CDR3 region is CASSLDKSYGYTF. CDR3 DNA sequence: TGTGCCAGCAGCCTCGACAAGAGCTATGGCTACACCTTC.

This chain uses TRBV7-2 with TRBJ2-5, with 7 bases that match TRBD1. The CDR3 loop spans 15 amino acids. Unmatched junction bases numbered 11, after V lost 5 bases and J lost 5 bases. CDR1 is SGHTA and CDR2 is FQGNSA in the germline V gene. CDR3 in DNA: TGTGCCAGCAGCCCACGGGACAGCCTAAGGGAGACCCAGTACTTC. The encoded protein is CASSPRDSLRETQYF.

J is TRBJ2-1 and V is TRBV19; 9 bases are a match to TRBD2. From germline, CDR1 is LNHDA and CDR2 SQIVND (reference sequence). The CDR3 covers 15 residues. With V trimmed by 6 bases and J by 10 bases, 13 bases remained unmatched. The CDR3 is CASRARPGLASEQFF. The CDR3 DNA follows: TGTGCCAGTAGAGCCAGACCGGGACTAGCCTCGGAGCAGTTCTTC.

This clone showed up just once. The V call is TRBV4-3, the J call TRBJ2-2; TRBD1 aligns across 9 bases. The CDR3 totals 16 residues. Germline V gene lookup returns CDR1 LGHNA and CDR2 YSLEER. V was pared by 2 bases and J by 3 bases, with 4 bases of the junction left unmatched. CDR3 amino acids: CASSQRQGDDTGELFF. In nucleotides, the CDR3 is TGCGCCAGCAGCCAACGACAGGGGGATGACACCGGGGAGCTGTTTTTT.

V gene TRBV19 combines with J gene TRBJ1-5; possible D gene TRBD1, 5 bases. The CDR3 is made up of 15 amino acids. Germline V lookup: CDR1 LNHDA, CDR2 SQIVND (reference sequence). V lost 4 bases, J lost 6 bases, and 16 bases lay in between. The CDR3 reads CASSTLARQGQPQHF. In nucleotides, the CDR3 is TGTGCCAGTAGTACCCTCGCCAGGCAGGGTCAGCCCCAGCATTTT.

A single count supports this clone. This chain links TRBV5-4 with TRBJ1-2; perhaps TRBD1 as D (6 bases). This CDR3 has 14 residues. CDR1 and CDR2 from the germline V gene are SGHNT and YYREEE (reference sequence). Between the trimmed V and J ends, which lost 0 bases and 4 bases, there was a span of 10 bases. For the CDR3, the DNA is TGTGCCAGCAGCTTGGCAGGGGTGGGCTATGGCTACACCTTC. Translated, it gives CASSLAGVGYGYTF.

This chain links TRBV4-3 with TRBJ2-1, with 9 bases matching TRBD2. From germline, CDR1 is LGHNA and CDR2 YSLEER. With V trimmed by 0 bases and J by 4 bases, 7 bases remained unmatched. This CDR3 spans 17 amino acids. In nucleotides, the CDR3 is TGCGCCAGCAGCCAAGATAAAGCGGGGGGACCATACAATGAGCAGTTCTTC. This codes for CASSQDKAGGPYNEQFF.

The chain is built from TRBV28 and TRBJ2-2; a weak D match, TRBD2 (6 bases). The germline gives CDR1 MDHEN, CDR2 SYDVKM. CDR3 size: 15 residues. V was pared by 5 bases and J by 4 bases, with 14 bases between. The CDR3 sequence is CASSRSGVPTGELFF. DNA for the CDR3: TGTGCCAGCAGTAGGTCGGGAGTGCCCACCGGGGAGCTGTTTTTT.

This clone showed up just once. The V gene is TRBV28, the J gene TRBJ1-2; D call uncertain. V was cut by 7 bases and J by 4 bases, with 10 bases left in between. The germline V gene has CDR1 MDHEN and CDR2 SYDVKM. CDR3 length: 12 residues. CDR3 bases: TGTGCCAGCACCCAGGCGAGCTATGGCTACACCTTC. Its translation: CASTQASYGYTF.

The chain joins TRBV5-4 to TRBJ2-6; perhaps TRBD2 as D (5 bases). V lost 5 bases to trimming and J lost 4 bases, with 16 bases between them. The CDR3 spans 16 residues. Per the germline V gene, CDR1 is SGHNT and CDR2 is YYREEE (reference sequence). In DNA, the CDR3 is TGTGCCAGCAGGCGGACTTCCCGGTCCGGGGCCAACGTCCTGACTTTC. It encodes CASRRTSRSGANVLTF. The full variable domain, completed using reference TRBV5-4 and TRBJ2-6, is ETGVTQSPTHLIKTRGQQVTLRCSSQSGHNTVSWYQQALGQGPQFIFQYYREEENGRGNFPPRFSGLQFPNYSSELNVNALELDDSALYLCASRRTSRSGANVLTFGAGSRLTVL.

The gene calls are TRBV6-4 and TRBJ2-3, with D possibly being TRBD1 (6 bases). Germline V gives CDR1 MRHNA, CDR2 SNTAGT. The V end lost 6 bases, the J end lost 6 bases, and 22 bases lay between the germline ends. There are 16 residues in the CDR3. The CDR3 protein is CASRLPPGPTGDTQYF. CDR3 sequence (DNA): TGTGCCAGCAGACTCCCCCCGGGCCCGACAGGCGATACGCAGTATTTT.

This clone was seen more than once but under ten times. The J gene is TRBJ2-3, the V gene TRBV4-2; tentatively, D is TRBD2 (7 bases). Trimming shortened V by 1 base and J by 5 bases, and 16 bases separated the two germline ends. The CDR3 is 16 amino acids. The germline V gene has CDR1 LGHNA and CDR2 YNFKEQ. The CDR3 region has the DNA TGTGCCAGCAGCCAAGGGTCGGGGGGACATGGAGATACGCAGTATTTT. This gives the protein CASSQGSGGHGDTQYF.